The 17 T cell receptor beta chains in this list originate from one sample, sequenced in a study of regulatory T cells in long-lasting Graves disease. Time point specified: newly diagnosed GD, antithyroid drugs for less than 3 months. RNA isolated from PBMCs was used to make the TCR library. Arm-PCR of CDR3 regions with iRepertoire HTBI primers generated TCR beta libraries. Using its own MiXCR run on the multiplex PCR reads, TCRdb lists one record per CDR3 protein. The sample shows approximately 350,000 distinct CDR3 sequences, 16% of them seen only once. In addition, the sample was reused for a study of T cells in Graves' hyperthyroidism and ophthalmopathy.

Sequenced here: peripheral blood mononuclear cells (PBMCs), sampled at new diagnosis, from a patient treated with antithyroid drugs. These receptors originate from a man aged 40-49 years with Graves disease.

This clonotype was seen ten or more times. This rearrangement joins TRBV29-1 to TRBJ2-2; the match to TRBD1 covers 10 bases. V dropped 7 bases and J dropped 6; count of bases not matched to a gene: 8. The CDR3 consists of 14 residues. The germline gives CDR1 SQVTM, CDR2 ANQGSEA. The CDR3 nucleotides are TGCAGCGCTGCCCCCGGGACAGGGGCCGGGGAGCTGTTTTTT. It is translated as CSAAPGTGAGELFF.

As to this clonotype: One end of the junction is discordant with germline, which a read error may explain. The V and J genes are TRBV5-1 and TRBJ2-3; D unresolved. Germline V gives CDR1 SGHRS, CDR2 YFSETQ. This CDR3 has 16 amino acids. The chain's CDR3 is CASSLYRTQSTDTQYF. The CDR3 coding sequence is TGTGCCAGCAGCTTGTATAGGACCCAAAGCACAGATACGCAGTATTTT.

Regarding this clonotype: This could be a read error, since a much larger clone is one nucleotide away. The conserved final phenylalanine or tryptophan is absent from the CDR3, which likely points to a read error. The rearrangement uses TRBV28 and TRBJ2-3; weak D call: TRBD2 (6 bases). From germline, CDR1 is MDHEN and CDR2 SYDVKM. Trimming took 6 bases from V and 0 from J, leaving 16 bases between them. The length of the CDR3 is 16 residues. The DNA of the CDR3 is TGTGCCAGCAGGTCCCCTCGGGGGTCGAGCACAGATACGCAGTATCTT. Its protein is CASRSPRGSSTDTQYL.

This clonotype was observed at least ten times. V usage is TRBV7-3 and J usage is TRBJ2-1; a possible D gene is TRBD2 (6 bases). CDR3 length: 13 residues. The germline V and J ends were trimmed by 5 bases and 8 bases, with 13 bases remaining between them. The germline V gene encodes CDR1 SGHTA and CDR2 FQGTGA. The CDR3 DNA follows: TGTGCCAGCAGCGGGGCGGCGGGGTATGAGCAGTTCTTC. This encodes CASSGAAGYEQFF.

This clonotype came up many times. V usage is TRBV20-1 and J usage is TRBJ2-5, with 8 positions matching TRBD1. This CDR3 is built from 12 residues. The germline V gene encodes CDR1 DFQATT and CDR2 SNEGSKA (reference sequence). V dropped 5 bases and J dropped 7; count of bases not matched to a gene: 6. In DNA form, the CDR3 reads TGCAGTGCTCAGGACAGGGTCGGGACCCAGTACTTC. Its translation is CSAQDRVGTQYF.

This clonotype came up many times. The gene calls are TRBV10-2 and TRBJ2-7; unclear D gene. Germline CDR1 reads WSHSY; CDR2 reads SAAADI. The CDR3 is 13 amino acids. Trimming removed 7 bases from V and 6 bases from J, with 16 bases in between. CDR3 residues: CASTLAGTLEQYF. CDR3 bases: TGCGCCAGCACTCTGGCCGGAACTCTCGAGCAGTACTTC.

This clonotype came up many times. This CDR3 is CSVVGLAGGFAYEQYF. The CDR3 nucleotides read TGCAGCGTTGTGGGACTAGCGGGGGGATTCGCCTACGAGCAGTACTTC. This chain joins TRBV29-1 and TRBJ2-7; 15 bases align to TRBD2. The junction had 6 bases not matched to a gene; V was cut back by 4 bases and J by 2 bases. Germline V lookup: CDR1 SQVTM, CDR2 ANQGSEA. The CDR3 is 16 amino acids.

V is TRBV4-2 and J is TRBJ2-1; TRBD2 might be the D (6 bases). Per germline, CDR1 LGHNA and CDR2 YNFKEQ. The CDR3 is 17 residues long. Trimming stripped 1 base from V and 0 bases from J, with 13 bases between. The CDR3 loop reads CASSQGVGGISYNEQFF. CDR3 bases: TGTGCCAGCAGCCAAGGGGTCGGGGGTATCTCCTACAATGAGCAGTTCTTC.

There are many counts of this clonotype. The V gene is TRBV9, the J gene TRBJ2-7; 7 nucleotides match TRBD2. Germline loops: CDR1 SGDLS, CDR2 YYNGEE. V was pared by 0 bases and J by 2 bases, with 5 bases of the junction left unmatched. The CDR3 is 15 amino acids. The CDR3 spells CASSVGEGVPYEQYF. As DNA, the CDR3 is TGTGCCAGCAGCGTAGGGGAGGGCGTCCCCTACGAGCAGTACTTC.

The gene calls are TRBV19 and TRBJ1-1; D is uncertain. The CDR3 is 14 amino acids. Germline V gene sequence: CDR1 LNHDA, CDR2 SQIVND (reference sequence). The ends were cut back, 3 bases at V and 3 bases at J, with 11 bases in the middle. CDR3 sequence reads: CASSIRGMDTEAFF. CDR3 nucleotides: TGTGCCAGTAGTATTCGAGGGATGGACACTGAAGCTTTCTTT.

This clonotype has at least ten counts. The chain is built from TRBV2 and TRBJ1-1, with D possibly being TRBD1 (5 bases). The CDR3 contains 12 residues. Per the germline V gene, CDR1 is SNHLY and CDR2 is FYNNEI. Trimming removed 2 bases from V and 10 bases from J, with 11 bases in between. The CDR3 region has the DNA TGTGCCAGCAGTGAAACGCGGGGGGGAGCTTTCTTT. Amino acid sequence: CASSETRGGAFF. The variable domain in full, with the rest retrieved from reference TRBV2 and TRBJ1-1, is EPEVTQTPSHQVTQMGQEVILRCVPISNHLYFYWYRQILGQKVEFLVSFYNNEISEKSEIFDDQFSVERPDGSNFTLKIRSTKLEDSAMYFCASSETRGGAFFGQGTRLTVV.

V gene TRBV30 combines with J gene TRBJ2-1, with D maybe TRBD2 (5 bases). The V end lost 7 bases, the J end lost 2 bases, and 15 bases lay between the germline ends. The CDR3 has 14 amino acids. Germline CDR1 GTSNPN, CDR2 SVGIG (reference sequence). CDR3 bases: TGTGCCTTGGCGGGCAGAGTGCCCTACAATGAGCAGTTCTTC. It translates to CALAGRVPYNEQFF.

There are a few counts of this clonotype. The J gene is TRBJ2-2, the V gene TRBV29-1, with D unresolved. V was cut by 4 bases and J by 0 bases, with 3 bases left in between. The CDR3 is 12 residues long. Looked up from germline, CDR1 is SQVTM and CDR2 is ANQGSEA. The CDR3, as DNA: TGCAGCGTTGGTCCGAACACCGGGGAGCTGTTTTTT. This encodes CSVGPNTGELFF.

Only a few counts were recorded for this clonotype. The J gene is TRBJ2-1, the V gene TRBV20-1, with 15 bases lining up with TRBD2. Germline CDR1 DFQATT, CDR2 SNEGSKA (reference sequence). V gave up 0 bases and J gave up 4 bases; unmatched junction bases: 1. The CDR3 is made up of 16 amino acids. The CDR3 is CSARDGLAGGYNEQFF. CDR3 sequence (DNA): TGCAGTGCTAGAGATGGACTAGCGGGGGGGTACAATGAGCAGTTCTTC.

This clonotype was picked up a small number of times. The J gene is TRBJ2-3, the V gene TRBV5-1; 10 positions agree with TRBD2. Germline CDR1 and CDR2: SGHRS and YFSETQ. The CDR3 spans 15 residues. Trimming took 4 bases from V and 5 from J; bases not matched to a gene: 7. The CDR3 DNA sequence: TGCGCCAGCAGCCCCCTAGCGGGGGCGCAAGATACGCAGTATTTT. This translates into CASSPLAGAQDTQYF.

The chain is built from TRBV4-3 and TRBJ2-5, with D perhaps TRBD1 (5 bases). Trimming removed 4 bases at V and 4 bases at J, with 19 bases between. CDR1 and CDR2 (germline): LGHNA, YSLEER. The CDR3 spans 16 residues. In DNA, the CDR3 is TGCGCCAGCAGCCCAGGTGTCGGCAGGGTGGGAGAGACCCAGTACTTC. Translating gives CASSPGVGRVGETQYF.

This clonotype was recorded at least ten times. The chain couples TRBV7-3 to TRBJ2-3; D possibly corresponds to TRBD2 (6 bases). V lost 4 bases to trimming and J lost 4 bases, with 12 bases between them. The germline V gene encodes CDR1 SGHTA and CDR2 FQGTGA. The CDR3 consists of 14 residues. CDR3 loop: CASSSSSGSDTQYF. CDR3 coding DNA: TGTGCCAGCAGCTCTTCGAGCGGGTCAGATACGCAGTATTTT.